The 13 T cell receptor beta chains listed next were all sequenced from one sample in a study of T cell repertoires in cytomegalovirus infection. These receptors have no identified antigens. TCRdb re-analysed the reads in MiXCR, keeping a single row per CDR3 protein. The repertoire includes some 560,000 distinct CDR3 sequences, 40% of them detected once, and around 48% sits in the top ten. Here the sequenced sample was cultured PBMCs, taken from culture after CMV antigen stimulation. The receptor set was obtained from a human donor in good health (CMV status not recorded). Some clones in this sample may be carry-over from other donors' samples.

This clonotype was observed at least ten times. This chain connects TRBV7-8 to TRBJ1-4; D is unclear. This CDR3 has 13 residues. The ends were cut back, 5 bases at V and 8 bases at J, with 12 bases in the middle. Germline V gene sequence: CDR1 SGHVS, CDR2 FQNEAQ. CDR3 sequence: CASSPRAVEKLFF. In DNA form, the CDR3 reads TGTGCCAGCAGCCCCCGGGCAGTCGAAAAACTGTTTTTT.

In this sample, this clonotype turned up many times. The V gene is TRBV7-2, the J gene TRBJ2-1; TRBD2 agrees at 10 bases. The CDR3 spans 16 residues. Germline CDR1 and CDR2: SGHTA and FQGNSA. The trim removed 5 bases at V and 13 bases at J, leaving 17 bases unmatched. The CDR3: CASSRDWGLAGAHQFF. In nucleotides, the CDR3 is TGTGCCAGCAGCCGCGATTGGGGTCTAGCGGGGGCCCATCAGTTCTTC.

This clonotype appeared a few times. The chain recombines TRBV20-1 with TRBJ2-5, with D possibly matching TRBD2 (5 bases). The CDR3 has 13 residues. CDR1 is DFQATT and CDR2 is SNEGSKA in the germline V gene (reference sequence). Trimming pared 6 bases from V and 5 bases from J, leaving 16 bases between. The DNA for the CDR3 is TGCAGTGCCTCGAGCCCCGGCGGGGAGACCCAGTACTTC. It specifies CSASSPGGETQYF.

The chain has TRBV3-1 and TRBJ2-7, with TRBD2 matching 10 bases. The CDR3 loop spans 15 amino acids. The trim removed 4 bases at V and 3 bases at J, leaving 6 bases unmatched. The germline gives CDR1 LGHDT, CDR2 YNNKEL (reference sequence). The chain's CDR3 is CASSPYPSGSYEQYF. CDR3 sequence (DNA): TGTGCCAGCAGCCCCTACCCTAGCGGGAGCTACGAGCAGTACTTC.

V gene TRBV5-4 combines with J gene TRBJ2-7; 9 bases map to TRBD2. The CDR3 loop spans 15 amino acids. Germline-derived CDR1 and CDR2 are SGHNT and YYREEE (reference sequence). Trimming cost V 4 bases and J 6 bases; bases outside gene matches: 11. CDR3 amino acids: CASSPNSGSLIEQYF. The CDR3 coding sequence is TGTGCCAGCAGCCCGAATAGCGGGAGTTTGATCGAGCAGTACTTC.

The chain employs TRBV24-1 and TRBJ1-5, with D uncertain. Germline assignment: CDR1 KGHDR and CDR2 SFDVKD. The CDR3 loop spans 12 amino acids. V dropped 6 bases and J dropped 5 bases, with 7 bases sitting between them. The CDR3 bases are TGTGCCACCAGTAGTTTCGATCAGCCCCAGCATTTT. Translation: CATSSFDQPQHF.

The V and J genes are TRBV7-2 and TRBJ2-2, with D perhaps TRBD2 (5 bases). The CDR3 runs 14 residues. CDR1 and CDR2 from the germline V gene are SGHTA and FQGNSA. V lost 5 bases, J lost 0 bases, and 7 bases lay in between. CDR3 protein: CASSILANTGELFF. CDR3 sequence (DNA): TGTGCCAGCAGCATACTAGCGAACACCGGGGAGCTGTTTTTT.

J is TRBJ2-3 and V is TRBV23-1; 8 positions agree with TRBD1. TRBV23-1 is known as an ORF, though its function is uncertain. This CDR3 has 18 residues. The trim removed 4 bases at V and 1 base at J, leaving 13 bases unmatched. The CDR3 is CASSPRTGPAQGTDTQYF. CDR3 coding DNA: TGCGCCAGCAGTCCCCGGACAGGGCCCGCCCAGGGCACAGATACGCAGTATTTT.

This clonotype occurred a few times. CDR3 bases: TGTGCCAGCAGTTCAAATGGACTAGCGGGAGTTGAGCAAGATACGCAGTATTTT. This translates into CASSSNGLAGVEQDTQYF. This chain uses TRBV28 with TRBJ2-3; 13 bases line up with TRBD2. V lost 4 bases to trimming and J lost 5 bases; unmatched junction nucleotides: 12. Germline values: CDR1 MDHEN, CDR2 SYDVKM. The CDR3 loop spans 18 amino acids.

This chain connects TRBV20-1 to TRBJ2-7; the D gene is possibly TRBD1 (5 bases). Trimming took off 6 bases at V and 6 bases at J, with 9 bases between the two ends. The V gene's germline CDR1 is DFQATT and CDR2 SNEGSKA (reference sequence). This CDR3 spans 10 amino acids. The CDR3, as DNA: TGCAGTGCGGCAGGGATCGAGCAGTACTTC. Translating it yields CSAAGIEQYF.

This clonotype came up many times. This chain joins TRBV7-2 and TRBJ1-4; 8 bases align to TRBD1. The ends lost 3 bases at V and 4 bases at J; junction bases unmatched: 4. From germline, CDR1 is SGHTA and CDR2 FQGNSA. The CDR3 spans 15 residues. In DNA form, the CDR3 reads TGTGCCAGCAGCTTTAGGGACAGGCGTAATGAAAAACTGTTTTTT. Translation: CASSFRDRRNEKLFF.

The CDR3: CSARAGEAFF. The DNA for the CDR3 is TGCAGTGCTAGAGCCGGGGAGGCTTTCTTT. J is TRBJ1-1 and V is TRBV20-1; no definite D call. CDR3 length equals 10 residues. Trimming took 1 base from V and 11 from J, leaving 8 bases between them. Looked up from germline, CDR1 is DFQATT and CDR2 is SNEGSKA (reference sequence).

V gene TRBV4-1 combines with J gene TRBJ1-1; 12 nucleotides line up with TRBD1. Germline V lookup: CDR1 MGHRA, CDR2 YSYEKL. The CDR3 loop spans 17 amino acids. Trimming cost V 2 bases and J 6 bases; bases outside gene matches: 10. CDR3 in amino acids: CASSQFPGQGARAEAFF. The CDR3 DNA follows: TGCGCCAGCAGCCAATTTCCGGGACAGGGGGCGCGGGCTGAAGCTTTCTTT.